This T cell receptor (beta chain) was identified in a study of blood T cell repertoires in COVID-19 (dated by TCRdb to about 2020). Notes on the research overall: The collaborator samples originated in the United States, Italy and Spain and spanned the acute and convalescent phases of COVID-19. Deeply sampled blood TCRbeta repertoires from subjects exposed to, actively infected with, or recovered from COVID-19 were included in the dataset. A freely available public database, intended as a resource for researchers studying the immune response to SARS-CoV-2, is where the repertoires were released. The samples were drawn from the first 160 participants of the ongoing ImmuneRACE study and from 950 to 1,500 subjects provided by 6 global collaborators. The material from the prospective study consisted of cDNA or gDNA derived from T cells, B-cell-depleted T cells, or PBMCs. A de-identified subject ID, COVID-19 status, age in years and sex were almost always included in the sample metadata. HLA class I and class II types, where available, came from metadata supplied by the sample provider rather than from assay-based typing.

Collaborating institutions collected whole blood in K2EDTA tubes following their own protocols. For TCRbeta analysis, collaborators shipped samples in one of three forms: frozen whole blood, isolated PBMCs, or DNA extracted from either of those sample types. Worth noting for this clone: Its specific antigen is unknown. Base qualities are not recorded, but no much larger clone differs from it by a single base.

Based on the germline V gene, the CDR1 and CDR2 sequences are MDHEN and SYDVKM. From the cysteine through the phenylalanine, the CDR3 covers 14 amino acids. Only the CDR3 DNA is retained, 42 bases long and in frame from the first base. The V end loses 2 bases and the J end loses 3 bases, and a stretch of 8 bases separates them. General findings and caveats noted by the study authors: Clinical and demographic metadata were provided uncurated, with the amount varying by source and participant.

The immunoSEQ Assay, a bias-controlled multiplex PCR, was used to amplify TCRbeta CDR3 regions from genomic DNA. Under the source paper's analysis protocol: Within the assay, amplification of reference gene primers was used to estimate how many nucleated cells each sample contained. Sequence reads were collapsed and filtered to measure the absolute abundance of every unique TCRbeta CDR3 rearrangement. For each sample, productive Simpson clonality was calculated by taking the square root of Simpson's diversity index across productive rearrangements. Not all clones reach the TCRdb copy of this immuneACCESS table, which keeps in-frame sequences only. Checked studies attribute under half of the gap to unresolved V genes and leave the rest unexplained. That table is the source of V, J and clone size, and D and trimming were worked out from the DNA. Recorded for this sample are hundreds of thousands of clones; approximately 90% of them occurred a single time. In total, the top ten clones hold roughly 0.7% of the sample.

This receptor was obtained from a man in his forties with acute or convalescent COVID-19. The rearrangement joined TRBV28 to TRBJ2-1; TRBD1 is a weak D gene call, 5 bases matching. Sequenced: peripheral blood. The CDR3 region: CASSLGTGYNEQFF. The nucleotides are TGTGCCAGCAGTTTAGGTACAGGCTACAATGAGCAGTTCTTC.